The sample holds one count of the clone carrying this TCR beta chain. This record comes from a study of blood T cell repertoires in COVID-19. Study at large: Sample material is recorded as cDNA or gDNA derived from T cells, B-cell-depleted T cells, or PBMCs.

The CDR3 is made up of 14 amino acids. V was cut by 3 bases and J by 0 bases, with 9 bases left in between. Germline lookup yields CDR1 SGDLS and CDR2 YYNGEE. Only in-frame clones appear in the TCRdb table, and some are missing; sequencing was by immunoSEQ multiplex PCR. The data contain 380,000 or so clones, roughly 90% of them seen just once; the ten biggest clones take up over 1%. The J gene is TRBJ1-1, the V gene TRBV9; no clear D. Sequencing was performed on peripheral blood. The source is a man between 40 and 49 years old with acute or convalescent COVID-19. The CDR3 DNA is TGTGCCAGCAGCGCGCGGACTGTGAACACTGAAGCTTTCTTT. Encoded protein: CASSARTVNTEAFF.